The next 19 T cell receptor beta chains were all read from a single sample in a study of graft-versus-host responses after intestinal transplantation. No antigen has been assigned to these receptors. The repertoire was sequenced with immunoSEQ multiplex PCR; TCRdb's copy has only in-frame clones and lacks some. The data contain some 92,000 clones, 80% to 95% of them singletons. The sequences come from unstimulated CD4+ T cells sorted from spleen or lymph node cells, collected before intestinal transplant. The receptor source for this set is a human donor who received an intestinal transplant.

The gene calls are TRBV28 and TRBJ2-7, with D possibly TRBD2 on 7 matching bases. The V end was cut by 4 bases, the J end by 2 bases, with 24 bases between. The V gene's germline CDR1 is MDHEN and CDR2 SYDVKM. The CDR3 is 18 amino acids. CDR3 bases: TGTGCCAGCAGTTCCTGGAGCCCCGGGGGAGGGGGACCCTACGAGCAGTACTTC. It codes for CASSSWSPGGGGPYEQYF.

This chain links TRBV5-1 with TRBJ2-5; weak D call: TRBD2 (7 bases). CDR3 length: 16 amino acids. CDR1 is SGHRS and CDR2 is YFSETQ in the germline V gene. V lost 0 bases, J lost 4 bases, and 16 bases lay in between. The CDR3 reads CASSLVAGVGGETQYF. CDR3 nucleotide sequence: TGCGCCAGCAGCTTGGTGGCGGGAGTAGGGGGAGAGACCCAGTACTTC.

This chain joins TRBV5-1 and TRBJ2-5; 11 nucleotides agree with TRBD1. The V gene end was trimmed by 3 bases and the J gene end by 4 bases; junction bases not matched to a gene: 8. CDR1 SGHRS and CDR2 YFSETQ come from the germline V gene. There are 16 residues in the CDR3. DNA for the CDR3: TGCGCCAGCAGCTCGTGGACCGGGACAGGGGGAGAGACCCAGTACTTC. Its protein product is CASSSWTGTGGETQYF.

The table lists this clone with a count of one. DNA of the CDR3: TGCGCCAGCAGCTCAACCGGGGCAGGGAGCCAGCCCCAGCATTTT. Its protein is CASSSTGAGSQPQHF. The V call is TRBV5-1, the J call TRBJ1-5, with D possibly matching TRBD1 (5 bases). Per germline, CDR1 SGHRS and CDR2 YFSETQ. The CDR3 length is 15 residues. V lost 3 bases and J 7 bases, leaving 17 bases between the germline ends.

The rearrangement joins TRBV5-1 to TRBJ2-3; 9 nucleotides line up with TRBD2. The CDR3 totals 17 residues. CDR1 is SGHRS and CDR2 is YFSETQ in the germline V gene. Germline trimming cut 1 base from V and 4 bases from J; bases unmatched to any gene: 10. The CDR3 DNA sequence: TGCGCCAGCAGCTTGCAGACTAGCGGAGGGGTGGCAGATACGCAGTATTTT. This encodes CASSLQTSGGVADTQYF.

The chain links TRBV7-7 to TRBJ2-3; D remains ambiguous. Trimming left V 0 bases short and J 6 bases short, with 13 bases between. The germline gives CDR1 SSHAT, CDR2 FNYEAQ (reference sequence). The CDR3 spans 15 residues. CDR3 residues: CASSLAAMGTDTQYF. The DNA for the CDR3 is TGTGCCAGCAGCTTAGCGGCAATGGGAACCGATACGCAGTATTTT. The full variable domain, its missing parts supplied by reference TRBV7-7 and TRBJ2-3, is GAGVSQSPRYKVTKRGQDVTLRCDPISSHATLYWYQQALGQGPEFLTYFNYEAQPDKSGLPSDRFSAERPEGSISTLTIQRTEQRDSAMYRCASSLAAMGTDTQYFGPGTRLTVL.

The rearrangement uses TRBV21-1 and TRBJ2-3; the D call TRBD2 from the table was never checked on the DNA. TRBV21-1 is a pseudogene. CDR3 length: 17 amino acids. Here the CDR3 reads CASSKVRRNSTTDTQYF. CDR3 coding DNA: TGTGCCAGCAGCAAAGTCCGAAGAAACTCTACGACAGATACGCAGTATTTT.

The chain combines TRBV18 with TRBJ1-2; TRBD1 might be the D (5 bases). The CDR3 runs 12 residues. The V gene lost 3 bases and the J gene lost 5 bases, with 7 bases spanning the gap. From germline, CDR1 is KGHSH and CDR2 LQKENI. The CDR3 bases are TGTGCCAGCTCACCGGACATATATGGCTACACCTTC. Translated, it gives CASSPDIYGYTF. Based on the CDR3 plus reference TRBV18 and TRBJ1-2, the full variable domain is NAGVMQNPRHLVRRRGQEARLRCSPMKGHSHVYWYRQLPEEGLKFMVYLQKENIIDESGMPKERFSAEFPKEGPSILRIQQVVRGDSAAYFCASSPDIYGYTFGSGTRLTVV.

The V gene is TRBV7-6, the J gene TRBJ2-5, with D possibly matching TRBD2 (6 bases). The germline gives CDR1 SGHVS, CDR2 FNYEAQ. V shed 5 bases and J shed 5 bases, with 21 bases lying between them. This CDR3 has 16 residues. In DNA, the CDR3 is TGTGCCAGCAGCCTTAGGGCGGCGGTTGGGGGGGAGACCCAGTACTTC. Translation gives CASSLRAAVGGETQYF. Full variable domain (remainder filled in from reference TRBV7-6 and TRBJ2-5): GAGVSQSPRYKVTKRGQDVALRCDPISGHVSLYWYRQALGQGPEFLTYFNYEAQQDKSGLPNDRFSAERPEGSISTLTIQRTEQRDSAMYRCASSLRAAVGGETQYFGPGTRLLVL.

This chain joins TRBV5-1 and TRBJ2-1; D is perhaps TRBD1 (5 bases). The CDR3 contains 17 residues. Germline CDR1 SGHRS, CDR2 YFSETQ. Trimming shortened V by 4 bases and J by 6 bases, and 23 bases separated the two germline ends. CDR3 protein: CASSPSTEVGIINEQFF. The CDR3, as DNA: TGCGCCAGCAGCCCTTCGACAGAAGTCGGAATAATCAATGAGCAGTTCTTC.

This chain connects TRBV7-2 to TRBJ2-7, with D possibly being TRBD2 (5 bases). The V end was cut by 0 bases, the J end by 9 bases, with 21 bases between. CDR3 length: 16 residues. CDR1 is SGHTA and CDR2 is FQGNSA in the germline V gene. The CDR3 is CASSLASGGWPLGQYF. The DNA of the CDR3 is TGTGCCAGCAGCTTAGCTTCGGGCGGGTGGCCGCTAGGGCAGTACTTC. Together with reference TRBV7-2 and TRBJ2-7, the CDR3 gives the full variable domain: GAGVSQSPSNKVTEKGKDVELRCDPISGHTALYWYRQSLGQGLEFLIYFQGNSAPDKSGLPSDRFSAERTGGSVSTLTIQRTQQEDSAVYLCASSLASGGWPLGQYFGPGTRLTVT.

The rearrangement uses TRBV7-3 and TRBJ2-5; D gene uncertain. The CDR3 contains 15 residues. The V end lost 1 base, the J end lost 4 bases, and 13 bases lay between the germline ends. The germline CDR1 and CDR2 sequences are SGHTA and FQGTGA. CDR3 amino acids: CASSLIAASRETQYF. CDR3 DNA: TGTGCCAGCAGCTTAATAGCAGCGTCACGAGAGACCCAGTACTTC.

The chain combines TRBV27 with TRBJ2-7; weak D call: TRBD1 (6 bases). CDR3 size: 15 residues. The V gene lost 3 bases and the J gene lost 3 bases, with 15 bases spanning the gap. CDR1 and CDR2 from the germline V gene are MNHEY and SMNVEV (reference sequence). CDR3 sequence: CASSLSETGHYEQYF. The DNA for the CDR3 is TGTGCCAGCAGTTTGTCCGAGACAGGCCACTACGAGCAGTACTTC.

A word on this clone: The junction does not match germline at one end; this may be a read error. V is TRBV20-1 and J is TRBJ1-4; perhaps TRBD1 as D (5 bases). From germline, CDR1 is DFQATT and CDR2 SNEGSKA (reference sequence). The CDR3 runs to 11 residues. This CDR3 reads CCAKQDVKLFF. As DNA, the CDR3 is TGCTGTGCTAAACAGGACGTAAAACTGTTTTTT.

The chain carries TRBV5-1 and TRBJ2-3; D uncertain. Trimming took off 5 bases at V and 2 bases at J, with 6 bases between the two ends. This CDR3 is built from 12 residues. Per the germline V gene, CDR1 is SGHRS and CDR2 is YFSETQ. In DNA form, the CDR3 reads TGCGCCAGCAGTTTGCCCACAGATACGCAGTATTTT. It specifies CASSLPTDTQYF.

The J gene is TRBJ2-2, the V gene TRBV9; D remains ambiguous. Germline V CDR1 and CDR2: SGDLS, YYNGEE. Trimming took 0 bases from V and 7 from J, leaving 4 bases between them. This CDR3 contains 12 residues. Here the CDR3 reads CASSVVGGELFF. The CDR3 bases are TGTGCCAGCAGCGTAGTGGGCGGGGAGCTGTTTTTT.

The rearrangement joins TRBV5-4 to TRBJ2-2; D is unclear. V gave up 4 bases and J gave up 1 base, with 11 bases separating them. The CDR3 has 15 amino acids. In germline, CDR1 is SGHNT, CDR2 YYREEE (reference sequence). CDR3 region: CASSVIGQNTGELFF. CDR3 sequence (DNA): TGTGCCAGCAGCGTAATAGGGCAGAACACCGGGGAGCTGTTTTTT.

The V gene is TRBV28, the J gene TRBJ2-1, with 8 nucleotides matching TRBD2. The CDR3 is 16 amino acids. V lost 11 bases to trimming and J lost 7 bases; unmatched junction nucleotides: 19. Looked up from germline, CDR1 is MDHEN and CDR2 is SYDVKM. CDR3 amino acids: CAASPLGTRLGNEQFF. Written as DNA, the CDR3 is TGTGCCGCCTCACCATTGGGGACTAGGCTGGGGAATGAGCAGTTCTTC.

This chain connects TRBV30 to TRBJ2-3; 7 bases are shared with TRBD2. The V and J ends lost 0 bases and 0 bases, in that order; junction bases with no gene match: 3. The CDR3 runs to 15 residues. Germline V gene lookup returns CDR1 GTSNPN and CDR2 SVGIG (reference sequence). DNA for the CDR3: TGTGCCTGGAGTGTCCCAGCGGGAAGCACAGATACGCAGTATTTT. Its translation: CAWSVPAGSTDTQYF.